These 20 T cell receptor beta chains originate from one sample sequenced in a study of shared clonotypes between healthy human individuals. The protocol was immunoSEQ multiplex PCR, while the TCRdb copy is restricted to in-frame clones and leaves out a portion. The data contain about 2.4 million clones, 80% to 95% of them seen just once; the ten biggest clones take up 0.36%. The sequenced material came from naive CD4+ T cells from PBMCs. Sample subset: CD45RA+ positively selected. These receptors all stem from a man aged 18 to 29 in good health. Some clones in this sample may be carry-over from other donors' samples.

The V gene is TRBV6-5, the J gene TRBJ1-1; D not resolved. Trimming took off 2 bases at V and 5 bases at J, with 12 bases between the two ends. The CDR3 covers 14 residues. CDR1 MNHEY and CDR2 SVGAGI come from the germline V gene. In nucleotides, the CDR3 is TGTGCCAGCAGTTACGTTTTGCGGGGAACTGAAGCTTTCTTT. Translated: CASSYVLRGTEAFF.

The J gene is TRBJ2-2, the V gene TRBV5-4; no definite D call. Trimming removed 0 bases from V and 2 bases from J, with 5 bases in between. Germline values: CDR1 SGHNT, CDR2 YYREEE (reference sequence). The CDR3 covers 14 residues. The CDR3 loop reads CASSLDTNTGELFF. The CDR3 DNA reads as TGTGCCAGCAGCTTGGACACCAACACCGGGGAGCTGTTTTTT.

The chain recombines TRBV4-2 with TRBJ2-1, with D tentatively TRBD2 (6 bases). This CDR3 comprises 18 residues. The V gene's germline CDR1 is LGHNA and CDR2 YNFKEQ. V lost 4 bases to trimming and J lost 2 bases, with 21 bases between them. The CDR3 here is CASSLNPIAAFPYNEQFF. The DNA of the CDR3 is TGTGCCAGCAGCCTCAACCCCATAGCGGCCTTTCCCTACAATGAGCAGTTCTTC.

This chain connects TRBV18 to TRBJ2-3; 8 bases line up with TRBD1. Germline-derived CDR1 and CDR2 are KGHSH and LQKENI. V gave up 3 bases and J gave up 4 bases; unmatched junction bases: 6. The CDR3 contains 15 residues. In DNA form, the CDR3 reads TGTGCCAGCTCACCGGACAGGGTTATTTCAGATACGCAGTATTTT. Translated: CASSPDRVISDTQYF.

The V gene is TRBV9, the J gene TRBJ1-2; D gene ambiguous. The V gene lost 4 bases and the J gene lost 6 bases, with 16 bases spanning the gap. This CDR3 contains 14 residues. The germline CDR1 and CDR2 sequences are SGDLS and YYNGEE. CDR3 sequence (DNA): TGTGCCAGCAGCCCCAGACTTTACGGGGATGGCTACACCTTC. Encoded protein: CASSPRLYGDGYTF.

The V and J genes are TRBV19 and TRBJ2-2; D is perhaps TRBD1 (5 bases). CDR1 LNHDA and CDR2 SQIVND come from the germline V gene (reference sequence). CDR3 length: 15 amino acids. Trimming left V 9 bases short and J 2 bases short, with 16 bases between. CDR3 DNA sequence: TGTGCCAGCAGGTCGACAGAGAGAAACACCGGGGAGCTGTTTTTT. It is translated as CASRSTERNTGELFF.

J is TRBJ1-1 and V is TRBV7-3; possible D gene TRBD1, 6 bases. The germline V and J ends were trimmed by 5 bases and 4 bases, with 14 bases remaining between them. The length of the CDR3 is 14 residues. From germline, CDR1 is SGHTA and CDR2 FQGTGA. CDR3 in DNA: TGTGCCAGCAGCATCAGGGGAGGGGGCACTGAAGCTTTCTTT. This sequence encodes CASSIRGGGTEAFF.

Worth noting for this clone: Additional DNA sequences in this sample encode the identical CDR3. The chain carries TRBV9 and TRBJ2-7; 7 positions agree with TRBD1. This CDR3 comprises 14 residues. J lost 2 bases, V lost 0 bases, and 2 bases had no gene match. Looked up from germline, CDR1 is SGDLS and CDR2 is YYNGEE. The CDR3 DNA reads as TGTGCCAGCAGCGTAGGGGACAGAACCTACGAGCAGTACTTC. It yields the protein CASSVGDRTYEQYF.

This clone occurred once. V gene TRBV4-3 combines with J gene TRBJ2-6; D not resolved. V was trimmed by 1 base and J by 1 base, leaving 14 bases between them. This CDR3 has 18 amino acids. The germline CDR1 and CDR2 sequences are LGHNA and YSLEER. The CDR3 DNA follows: TGCGCCAGCAGCCAAGTCCTGGGTCGGATGTCTGGGGCCAACGTCCTGACTTTC. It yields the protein CASSQVLGRMSGANVLTF.

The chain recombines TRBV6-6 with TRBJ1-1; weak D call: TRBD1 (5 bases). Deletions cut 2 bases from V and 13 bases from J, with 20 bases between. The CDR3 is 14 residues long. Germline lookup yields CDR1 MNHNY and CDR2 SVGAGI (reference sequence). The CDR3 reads CASSYVMGVVNGFF. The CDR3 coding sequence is TGTGCCAGCAGTTACGTGATGGGGGTCGTCAACGGTTTCTTT.

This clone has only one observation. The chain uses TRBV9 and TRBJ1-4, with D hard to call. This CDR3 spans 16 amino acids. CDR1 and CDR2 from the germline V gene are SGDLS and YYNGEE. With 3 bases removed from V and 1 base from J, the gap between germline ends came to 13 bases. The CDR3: CASSDGGRRTNEKLFF. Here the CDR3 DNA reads TGTGCCAGCAGCGATGGAGGGCGCAGAACTAATGAAAAACTGTTTTTT.

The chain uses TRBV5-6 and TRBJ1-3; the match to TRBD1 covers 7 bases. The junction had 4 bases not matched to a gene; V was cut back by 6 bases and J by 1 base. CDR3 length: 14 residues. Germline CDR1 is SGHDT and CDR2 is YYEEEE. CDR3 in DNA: TGTGCCAGCACCAAGACAGGGTCTGGAAACACCATATATTTT. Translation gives CASTKTGSGNTIYF. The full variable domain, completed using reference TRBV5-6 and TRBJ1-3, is DAGVTQSPTHLIKTRGQQVTLRCSPKSGHDTVSWYQQALGQGPQFIFQYYEEEERQRGNFPDRFSGHQFPNYSSELNVNALLLGDSALYLCASTKTGSGNTIYFGEGSWLTVV.

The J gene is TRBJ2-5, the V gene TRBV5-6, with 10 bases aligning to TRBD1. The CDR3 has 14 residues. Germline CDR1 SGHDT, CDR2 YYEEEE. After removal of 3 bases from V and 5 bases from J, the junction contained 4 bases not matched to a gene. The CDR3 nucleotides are TGTGCCAGCAGCTCCGACAGGGGGCGGGAGACCCAGTACTTC. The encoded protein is CASSSDRGRETQYF.

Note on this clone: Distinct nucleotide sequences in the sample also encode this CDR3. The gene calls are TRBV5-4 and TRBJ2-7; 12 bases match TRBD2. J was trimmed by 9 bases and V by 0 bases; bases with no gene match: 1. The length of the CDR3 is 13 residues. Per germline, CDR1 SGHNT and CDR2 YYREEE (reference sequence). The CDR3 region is CASSLGLAGVQYF. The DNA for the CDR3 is TGTGCCAGCAGCTTGGGACTAGCGGGAGTGCAGTACTTC.

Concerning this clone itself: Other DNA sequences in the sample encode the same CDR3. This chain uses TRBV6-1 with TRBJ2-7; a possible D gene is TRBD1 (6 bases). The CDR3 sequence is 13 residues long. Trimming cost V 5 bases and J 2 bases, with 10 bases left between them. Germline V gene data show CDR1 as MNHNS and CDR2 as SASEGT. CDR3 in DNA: TGTGCCAGCAGTCTCAGGGGTCCCTACGAGCAGTACTTC. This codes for CASSLRGPYEQYF.

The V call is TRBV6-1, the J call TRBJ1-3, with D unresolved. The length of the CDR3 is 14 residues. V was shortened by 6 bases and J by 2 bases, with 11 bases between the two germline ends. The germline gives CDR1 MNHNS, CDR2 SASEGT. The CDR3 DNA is TGTGCCAGCAGCTTGACAAATCCTGGAAACACCATATATTTT. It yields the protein CASSLTNPGNTIYF.

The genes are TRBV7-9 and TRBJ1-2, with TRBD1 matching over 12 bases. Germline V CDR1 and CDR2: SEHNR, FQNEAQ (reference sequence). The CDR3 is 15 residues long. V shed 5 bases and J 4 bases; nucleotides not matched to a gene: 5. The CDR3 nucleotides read TGTGCCAGCAGCGCTGGGACAGGGGGCGTCTATGGCTACACCTTC. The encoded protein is CASSAGTGGVYGYTF.

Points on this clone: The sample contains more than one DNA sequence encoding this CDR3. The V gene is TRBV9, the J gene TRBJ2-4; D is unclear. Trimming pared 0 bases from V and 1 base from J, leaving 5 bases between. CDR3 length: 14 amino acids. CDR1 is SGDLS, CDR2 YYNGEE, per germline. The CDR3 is CASSVGLAKNIQYF. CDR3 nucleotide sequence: TGTGCCAGCAGCGTAGGCCTGGCCAAAAACATTCAGTACTTC.

DNA for the CDR3: TGCGCCAGCAGCCAAGGGGACAGGTTTAACTATGGCTACACCTTC. Translated: CASSQGDRFNYGYTF. The chain carries TRBV4-1 and TRBJ1-2, with 8 bases lining up with TRBD1. CDR3 length: 15 residues. Trimming took 1 base from V and 1 from J; bases not matched to a gene: 2. CDR1 MGHRA and CDR2 YSYEKL come from the germline V gene.

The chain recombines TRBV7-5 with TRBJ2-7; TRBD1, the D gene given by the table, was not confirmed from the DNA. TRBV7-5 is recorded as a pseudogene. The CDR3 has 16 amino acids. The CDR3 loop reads CARSRDEDRGRNEQYF. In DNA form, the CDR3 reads TGTGCCAGAAGCAGAGACGAGGACAGGGGAAGGAACGAGCAGTACTTC.